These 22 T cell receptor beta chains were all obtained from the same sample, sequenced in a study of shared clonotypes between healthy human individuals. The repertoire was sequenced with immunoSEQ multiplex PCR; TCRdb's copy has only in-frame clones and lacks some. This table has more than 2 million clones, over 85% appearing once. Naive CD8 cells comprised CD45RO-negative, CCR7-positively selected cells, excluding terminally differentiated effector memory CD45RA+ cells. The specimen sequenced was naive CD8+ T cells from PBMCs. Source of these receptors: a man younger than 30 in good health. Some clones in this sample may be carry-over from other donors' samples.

This chain's CDR3 is CASSATRQGENYGYTF. The CDR3 DNA sequence: TGTGCCAGCAGCGCGACACGACAGGGCGAAAACTATGGCTACACCTTC. The genes are TRBV9 and TRBJ1-2; 7 bases fit TRBD1. CDR1 is SGDLS and CDR2 is YYNGEE in the germline V gene. This CDR3 contains 16 residues. The V gene end was trimmed by 3 bases and the J gene end by 2 bases; junction bases not matched to a gene: 10. The full variable domain, completed using reference TRBV9 and TRBJ1-2, is DSGVTQTPKHLITATGQRVTLRCSPRSGDLSVYWYQQSLDQGLQFLIQYYNGEERAKGNILERFSAQQFPDLHSELNLSSLELGDSALYFCASSATRQGENYGYTFGSGTRLTVV.

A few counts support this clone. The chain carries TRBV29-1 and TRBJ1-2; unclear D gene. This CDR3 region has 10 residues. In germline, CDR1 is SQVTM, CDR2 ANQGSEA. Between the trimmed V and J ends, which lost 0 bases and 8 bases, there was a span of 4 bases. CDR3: CSVEDRGYTF. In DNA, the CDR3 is TGCAGCGTTGAAGATCGCGGCTACACCTTC.

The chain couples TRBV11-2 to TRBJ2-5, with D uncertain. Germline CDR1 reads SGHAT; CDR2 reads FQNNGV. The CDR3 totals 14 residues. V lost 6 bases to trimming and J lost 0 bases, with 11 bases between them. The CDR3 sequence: CASSPAEDQETQYF. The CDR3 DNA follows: TGTGCCAGCAGTCCAGCAGAGGACCAAGAGACCCAGTACTTC.

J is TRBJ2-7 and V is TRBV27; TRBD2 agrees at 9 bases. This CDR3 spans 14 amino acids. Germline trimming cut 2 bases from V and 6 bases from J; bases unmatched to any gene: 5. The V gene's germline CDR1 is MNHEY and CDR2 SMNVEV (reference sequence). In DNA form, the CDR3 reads TGTGCCAGCAGTTTAGGCGGGAGGGCCCTCGAGCAGTACTTC. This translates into CASSLGGRALEQYF.

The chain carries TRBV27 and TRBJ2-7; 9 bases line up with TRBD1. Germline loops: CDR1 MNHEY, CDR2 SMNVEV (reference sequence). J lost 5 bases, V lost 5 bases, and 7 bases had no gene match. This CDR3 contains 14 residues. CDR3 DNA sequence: TGTGCCAGCAGTAGCTACAGGGGGCTGAACGAGCAGTACTTC. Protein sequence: CASSSYRGLNEQYF.

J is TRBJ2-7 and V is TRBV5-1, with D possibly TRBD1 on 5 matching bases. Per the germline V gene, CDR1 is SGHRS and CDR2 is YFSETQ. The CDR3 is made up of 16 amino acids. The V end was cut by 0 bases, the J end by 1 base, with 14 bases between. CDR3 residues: CASSLAWGEASYEQYF. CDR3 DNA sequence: TGCGCCAGCAGCTTGGCCTGGGGCGAGGCATCCTACGAGCAGTACTTC.

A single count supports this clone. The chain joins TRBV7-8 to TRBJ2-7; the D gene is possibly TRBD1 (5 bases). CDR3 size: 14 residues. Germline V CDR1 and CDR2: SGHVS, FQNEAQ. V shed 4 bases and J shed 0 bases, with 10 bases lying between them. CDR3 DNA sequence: TGTGCCAGCAGCTGGACAAGGGCCTCCTACGAGCAGTACTTC. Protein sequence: CASSWTRASYEQYF.

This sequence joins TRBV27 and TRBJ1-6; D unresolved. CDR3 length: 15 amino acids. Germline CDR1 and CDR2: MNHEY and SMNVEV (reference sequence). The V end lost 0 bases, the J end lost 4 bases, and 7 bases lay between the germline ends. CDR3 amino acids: CASSLSTVYNSPLHF. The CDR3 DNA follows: TGTGCCAGCAGTTTATCCACTGTATATAATTCACCCCTCCACTTT.

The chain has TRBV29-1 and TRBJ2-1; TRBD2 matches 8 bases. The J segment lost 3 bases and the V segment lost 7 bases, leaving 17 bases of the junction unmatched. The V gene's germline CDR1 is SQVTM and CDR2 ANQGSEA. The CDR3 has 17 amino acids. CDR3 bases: TGCAGCGCCCAAGTAGGTAGCGGGACCAACCTCTACAATGAGCAGTTCTTC. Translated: CSAQVGSGTNLYNEQFF.

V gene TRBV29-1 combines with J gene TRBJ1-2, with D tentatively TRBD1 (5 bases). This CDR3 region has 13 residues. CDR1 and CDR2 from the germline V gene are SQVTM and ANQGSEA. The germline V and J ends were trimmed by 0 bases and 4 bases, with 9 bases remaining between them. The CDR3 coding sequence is TGCAGCGTTGAAGATGGTGGGGGCTATGGCTACACCTTC. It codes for CSVEDGGGYGYTF.

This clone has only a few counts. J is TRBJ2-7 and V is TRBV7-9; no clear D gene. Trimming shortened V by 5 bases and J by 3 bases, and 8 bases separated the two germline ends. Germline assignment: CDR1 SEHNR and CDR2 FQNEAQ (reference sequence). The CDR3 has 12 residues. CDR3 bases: TGTGCCAGCAGCGTTTCAGGCTACGAGCAGTACTTC. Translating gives CASSVSGYEQYF.

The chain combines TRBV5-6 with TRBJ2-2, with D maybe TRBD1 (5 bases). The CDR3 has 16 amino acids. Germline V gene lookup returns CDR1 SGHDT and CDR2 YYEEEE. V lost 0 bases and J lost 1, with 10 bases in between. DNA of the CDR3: TGTGCCAGCAGCTTGGTGGACACTCTGAACACCGGGGAGCTGTTTTTT. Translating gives CASSLVDTLNTGELFF.

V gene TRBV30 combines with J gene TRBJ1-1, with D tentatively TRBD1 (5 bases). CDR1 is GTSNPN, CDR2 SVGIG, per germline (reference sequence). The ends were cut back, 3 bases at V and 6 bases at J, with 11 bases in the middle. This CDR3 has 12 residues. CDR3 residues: CAWSRGGSEAFF. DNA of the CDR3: TGTGCCTGGAGCCGGGGGGGGTCTGAAGCTTTCTTT.

The CDR3 DNA reads TGTGCCAGCAGTATACCCATGGGACAGATCTATTACAATGAGCAGTTCTTC. Protein: CASSIPMGQIYYNEQFF. The V gene is TRBV28, the J gene TRBJ2-1; 7 bases line up with TRBD1. The length of the CDR3 is 17 residues. CDR1 MDHEN and CDR2 SYDVKM come from the germline V gene. With V trimmed by 5 bases and J by 4 bases, 14 bases remained unmatched.

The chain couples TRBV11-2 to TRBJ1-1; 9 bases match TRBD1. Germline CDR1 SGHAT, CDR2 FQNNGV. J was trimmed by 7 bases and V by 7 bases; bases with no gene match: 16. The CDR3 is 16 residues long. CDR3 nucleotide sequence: TGTGCCAGCAAACAACAGGGGGCGAGTCTTCTTCTTGAAGCTTTCTTT. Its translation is CASKQQGASLLLEAFF.

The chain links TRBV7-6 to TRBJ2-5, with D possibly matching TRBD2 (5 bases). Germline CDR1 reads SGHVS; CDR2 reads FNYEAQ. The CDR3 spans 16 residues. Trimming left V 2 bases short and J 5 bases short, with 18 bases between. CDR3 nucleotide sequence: TGTGCCAGCAGCTTAAAAACCGGGCCCCGAGGGGAGACCCAGTACTTC. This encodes CASSLKTGPRGETQYF.

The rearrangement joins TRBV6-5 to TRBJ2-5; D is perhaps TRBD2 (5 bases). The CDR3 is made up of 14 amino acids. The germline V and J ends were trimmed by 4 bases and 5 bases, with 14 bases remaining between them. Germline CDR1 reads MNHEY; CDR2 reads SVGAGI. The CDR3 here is CASSSSLKRETQYF. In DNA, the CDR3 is TGTGCCAGCAGTTCCAGCCTAAAGCGGGAGACCCAGTACTTC.

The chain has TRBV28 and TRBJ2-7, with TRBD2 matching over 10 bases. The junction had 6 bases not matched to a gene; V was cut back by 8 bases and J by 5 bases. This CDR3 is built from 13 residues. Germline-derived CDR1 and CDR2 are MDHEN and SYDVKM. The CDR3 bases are TGTGCCAGCTCCAGCGGGAGGGCCGACGAGCAGTACTTC. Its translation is CASSSGRADEQYF.

The CDR3: CASSFRGGNNSPLHF. The CDR3 DNA follows: TGTGCCAGCAGCTTTCGGGGCGGAAATAATTCACCCCTCCACTTT. J is TRBJ1-6 and V is TRBV27, with a tentative D call TRBD1 (5 bases). The CDR3 totals 15 residues. V gave up 6 bases and J gave up 5 bases, with 14 bases separating them. CDR1 MNHEY and CDR2 SMNVEV come from the germline V gene (reference sequence).

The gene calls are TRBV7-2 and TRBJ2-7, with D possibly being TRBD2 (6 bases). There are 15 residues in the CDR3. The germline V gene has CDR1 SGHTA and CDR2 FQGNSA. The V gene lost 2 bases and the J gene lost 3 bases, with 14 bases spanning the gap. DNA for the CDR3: TGTGCCAGCAGCTTATTAGTAGCGGCGCACTACGAGCAGTACTTC. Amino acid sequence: CASSLLVAAHYEQYF.

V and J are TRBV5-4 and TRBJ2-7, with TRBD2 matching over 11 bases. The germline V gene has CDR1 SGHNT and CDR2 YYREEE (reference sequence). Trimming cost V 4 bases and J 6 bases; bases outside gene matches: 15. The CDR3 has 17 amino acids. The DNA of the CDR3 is TGTGCCAGCAGCCCACTACCACTAGCGGGAGCTCGTAGCGAGCAGTACTTC. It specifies CASSPLPLAGARSEQYF.

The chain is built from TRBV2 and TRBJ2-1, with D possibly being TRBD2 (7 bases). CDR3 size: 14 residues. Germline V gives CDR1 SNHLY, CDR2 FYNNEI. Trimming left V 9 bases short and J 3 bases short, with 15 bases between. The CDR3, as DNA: TGTGCCAGTCAGAGGGGAGGGGGCTACAATGAGCAGTTCTTC. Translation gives CASQRGGGYNEQFF.